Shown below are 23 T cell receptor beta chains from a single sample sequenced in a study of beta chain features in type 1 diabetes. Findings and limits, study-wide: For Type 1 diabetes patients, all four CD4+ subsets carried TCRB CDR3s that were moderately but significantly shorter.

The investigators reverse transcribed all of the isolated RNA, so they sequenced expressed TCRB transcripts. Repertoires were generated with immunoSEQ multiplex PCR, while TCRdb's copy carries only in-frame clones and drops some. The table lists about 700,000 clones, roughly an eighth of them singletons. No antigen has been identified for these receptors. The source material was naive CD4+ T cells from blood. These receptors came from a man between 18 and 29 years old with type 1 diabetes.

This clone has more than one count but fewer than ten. The CDR3 sequence: CATSFFLGTSSGEAFF. CDR3 bases: TGCGCCACCTCTTTCTTCCTGGGGACAAGCTCGGGTGAAGCTTTCTTT. This chain uses TRBV5-1 with TRBJ1-1, with D tentatively TRBD1 (6 bases). The germline V and J ends were trimmed by 9 bases and 7 bases, with 28 bases remaining between them. The germline CDR1 and CDR2 sequences are SGHRS and YFSETQ. CDR3 length equals 16 residues.

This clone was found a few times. The CDR3 DNA follows: TGTGCCAGCAGTTCCAGCGGGGGAACCGGGACCGGGGAGCTGTTTTTT. Protein: CASSSSGGTGTGELFF. This chain uses TRBV6-5 with TRBJ2-2; TRBD2 matches 8 bases. Germline V gene data show CDR1 as MNHEY and CDR2 as SVGAGI. This CDR3 has 16 amino acids. V dropped 4 bases and J dropped 5; count of bases not matched to a gene: 9.

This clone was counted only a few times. As DNA, the CDR3 is TGTGCCAGCTCACCCCCCGGAGCTAGCACAGATACGCAGTATTTT. It encodes CASSPPGASTDTQYF. This chain links TRBV18 with TRBJ2-3; D ambiguous. The CDR3 sequence is 15 residues long. Germline V gives CDR1 KGHSH, CDR2 LQKENI. The V end lost 3 bases, the J end lost 0 bases, and 10 bases lay between the germline ends. Complete variable domain (other parts from reference TRBV18 and TRBJ2-3): NAGVMQNPRHLVRRRGQEARLRCSPMKGHSHVYWYRQLPEEGLKFMVYLQKENIIDESGMPKERFSAEFPKEGPSILRIQQVVRGDSAAYFCASSPPGASTDTQYFGPGTRLTVL.

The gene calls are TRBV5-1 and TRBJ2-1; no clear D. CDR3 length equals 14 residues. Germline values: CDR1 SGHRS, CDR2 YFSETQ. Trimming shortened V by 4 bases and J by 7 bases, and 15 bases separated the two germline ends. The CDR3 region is CASSHGQRPNEQFF. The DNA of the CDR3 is TGCGCCAGCAGCCATGGCCAAAGGCCAAATGAGCAGTTCTTC.

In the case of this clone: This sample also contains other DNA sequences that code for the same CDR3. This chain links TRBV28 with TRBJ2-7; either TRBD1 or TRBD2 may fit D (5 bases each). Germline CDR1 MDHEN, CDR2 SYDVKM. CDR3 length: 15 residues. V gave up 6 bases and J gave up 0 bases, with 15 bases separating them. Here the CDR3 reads CASSPGTASSYEQYF. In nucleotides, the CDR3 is TGTGCCAGCAGCCCGGGGACCGCCAGCTCCTACGAGCAGTACTTC.

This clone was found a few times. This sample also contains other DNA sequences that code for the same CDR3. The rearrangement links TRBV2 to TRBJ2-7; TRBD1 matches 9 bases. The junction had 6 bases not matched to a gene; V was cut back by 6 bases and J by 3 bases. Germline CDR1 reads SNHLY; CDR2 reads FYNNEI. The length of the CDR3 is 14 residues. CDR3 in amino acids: CASRGQGSSYEQYF. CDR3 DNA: TGTGCCAGCAGAGGACAGGGGAGCAGCTACGAGCAGTACTTC.

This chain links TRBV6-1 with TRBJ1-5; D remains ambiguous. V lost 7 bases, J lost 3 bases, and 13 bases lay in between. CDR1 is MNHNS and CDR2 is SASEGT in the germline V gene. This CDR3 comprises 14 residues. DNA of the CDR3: TGTGCCAGCATGGCAGGATGGCCCAATCAGCCCCAGCATTTT. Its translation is CASMAGWPNQPQHF.

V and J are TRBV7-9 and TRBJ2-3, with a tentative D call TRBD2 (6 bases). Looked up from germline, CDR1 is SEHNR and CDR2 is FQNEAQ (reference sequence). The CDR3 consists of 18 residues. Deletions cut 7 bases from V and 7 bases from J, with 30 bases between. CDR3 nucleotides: TGTGCCAGCAACCCCCGGGCGTGGGCCGTAGCGGATCCTAATACGCAGTATTTT. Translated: CASNPRAWAVADPNTQYF.

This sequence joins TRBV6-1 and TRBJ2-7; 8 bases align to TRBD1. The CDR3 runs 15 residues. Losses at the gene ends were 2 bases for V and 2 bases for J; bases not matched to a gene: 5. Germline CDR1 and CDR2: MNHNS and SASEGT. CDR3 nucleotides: TGTGCCAGCAGTGAACCCGGGACAGGAACCTACGAGCAGTACTTC. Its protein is CASSEPGTGTYEQYF.

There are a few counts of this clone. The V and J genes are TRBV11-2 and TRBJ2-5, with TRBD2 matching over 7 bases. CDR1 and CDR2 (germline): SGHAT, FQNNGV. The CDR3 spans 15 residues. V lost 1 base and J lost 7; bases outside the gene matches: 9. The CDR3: CASSLAPSGLGTQYF. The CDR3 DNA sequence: TGTGCCAGCAGCTTAGCTCCTAGCGGCTTAGGGACCCAGTACTTC.

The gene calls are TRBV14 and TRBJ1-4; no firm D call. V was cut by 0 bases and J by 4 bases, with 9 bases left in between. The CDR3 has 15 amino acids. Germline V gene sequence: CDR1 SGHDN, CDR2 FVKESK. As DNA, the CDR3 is TGTGCCAGCAGCCAAGAATGGCGGAGTAATGAAAAACTGTTTTTT. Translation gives CASSQEWRSNEKLFF.

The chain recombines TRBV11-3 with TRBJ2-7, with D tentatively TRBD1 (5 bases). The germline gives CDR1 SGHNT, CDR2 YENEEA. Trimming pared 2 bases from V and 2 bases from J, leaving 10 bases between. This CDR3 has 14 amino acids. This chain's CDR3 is CASSLRQGAYEQYF. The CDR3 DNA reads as TGTGCCAGCAGCTTAAGGCAGGGCGCCTACGAGCAGTACTTC.

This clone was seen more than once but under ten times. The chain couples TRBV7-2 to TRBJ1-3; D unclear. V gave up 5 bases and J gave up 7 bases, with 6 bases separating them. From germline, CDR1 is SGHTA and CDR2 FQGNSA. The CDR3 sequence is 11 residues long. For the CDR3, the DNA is TGTGCCAGCAGCGCTCAGAACACCATATATTTT. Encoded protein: CASSAQNTIYF.

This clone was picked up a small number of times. The CDR3 sequence: CASSKGQYNEQFF. CDR3 sequence (DNA): TGCGCCAGCAGCAAAGGACAGTACAATGAGCAGTTCTTC. The V and J genes are TRBV4-1 and TRBJ2-1; the D gene is possibly TRBD1 (6 bases). The CDR3 sequence is 13 residues long. Trimming removed 5 bases from V and 4 bases from J, with 9 bases in between. The germline V gene has CDR1 MGHRA and CDR2 YSYEKL.

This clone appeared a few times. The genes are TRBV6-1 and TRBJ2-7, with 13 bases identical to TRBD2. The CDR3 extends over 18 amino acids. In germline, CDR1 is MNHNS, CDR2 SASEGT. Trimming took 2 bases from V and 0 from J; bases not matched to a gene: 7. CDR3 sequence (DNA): TGTGCCAGCAGTGAAAGGACTAGCGGGGGCCCGACCTCCTACGAGCAGTACTTC. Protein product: CASSERTSGGPTSYEQYF.

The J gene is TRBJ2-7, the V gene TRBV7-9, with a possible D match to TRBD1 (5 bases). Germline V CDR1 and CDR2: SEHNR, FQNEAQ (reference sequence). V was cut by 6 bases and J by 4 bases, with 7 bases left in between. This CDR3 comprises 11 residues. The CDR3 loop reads CASSRGYEQYF. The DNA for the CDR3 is TGTGCCAGCAGTAGGGGATACGAGCAGTACTTC. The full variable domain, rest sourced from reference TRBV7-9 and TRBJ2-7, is DTGVSQNPRHKITKRGQNVTFRCDPISEHNRLYWYRQTLGQGPEFLTYFQNEAQLEKSRLLSDRFSAERPKGSFSTLEIQRTEQGDSAMYLCASSRGYEQYFGPGTRLTVT.

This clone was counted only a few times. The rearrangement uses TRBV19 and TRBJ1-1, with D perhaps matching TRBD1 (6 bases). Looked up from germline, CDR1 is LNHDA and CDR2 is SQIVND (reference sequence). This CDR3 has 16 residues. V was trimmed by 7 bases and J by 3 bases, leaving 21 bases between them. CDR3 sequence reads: CASKQRARGVDTEAFF. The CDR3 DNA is TGTGCCAGTAAACAAAGGGCCAGGGGTGTGGACACTGAAGCTTTCTTT.

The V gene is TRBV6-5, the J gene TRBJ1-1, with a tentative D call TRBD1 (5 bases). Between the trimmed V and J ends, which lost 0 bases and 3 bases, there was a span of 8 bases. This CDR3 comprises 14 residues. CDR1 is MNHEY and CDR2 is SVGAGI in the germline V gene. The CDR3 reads CASSYSIRDTEAFF. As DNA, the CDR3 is TGTGCCAGCAGTTACTCGATCAGGGACACTGAAGCTTTCTTT.

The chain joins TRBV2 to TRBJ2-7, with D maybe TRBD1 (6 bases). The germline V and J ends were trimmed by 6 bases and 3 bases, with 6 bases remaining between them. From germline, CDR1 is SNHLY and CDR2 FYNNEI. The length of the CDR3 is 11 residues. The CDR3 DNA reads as TGTGCCAGCAGGGACAGCTACGAGCAGTACTTC. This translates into CASRDSYEQYF.

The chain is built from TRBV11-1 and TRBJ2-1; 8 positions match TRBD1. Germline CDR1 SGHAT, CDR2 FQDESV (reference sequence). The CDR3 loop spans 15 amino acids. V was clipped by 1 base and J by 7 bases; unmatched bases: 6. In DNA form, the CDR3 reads TGTGCCAGCAGCTTAGTTGGGGACAGGCGGAATGAGCAGTTCTTC. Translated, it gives CASSLVGDRRNEQFF.

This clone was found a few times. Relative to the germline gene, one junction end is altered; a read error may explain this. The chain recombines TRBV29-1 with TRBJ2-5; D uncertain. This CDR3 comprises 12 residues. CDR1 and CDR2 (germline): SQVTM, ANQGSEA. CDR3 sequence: CSVEGLEETQYF. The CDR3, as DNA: TGCAGCGTCGAAGGGCTAGAAGAGACCCAGTACTTC.

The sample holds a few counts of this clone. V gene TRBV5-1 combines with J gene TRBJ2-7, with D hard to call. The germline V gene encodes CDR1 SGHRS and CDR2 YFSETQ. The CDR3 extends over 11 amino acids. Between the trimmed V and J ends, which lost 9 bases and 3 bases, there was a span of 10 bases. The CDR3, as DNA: TGCGCCAAGTCGCTCTACTACGAGCAGTACTTC. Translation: CAKSLYYEQYF.

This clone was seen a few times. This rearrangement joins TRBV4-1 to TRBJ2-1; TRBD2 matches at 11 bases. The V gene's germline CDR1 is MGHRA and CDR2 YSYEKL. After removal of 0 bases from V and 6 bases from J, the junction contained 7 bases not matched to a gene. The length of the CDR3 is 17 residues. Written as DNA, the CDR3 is TGCGCCAGCAGCCAAGAATCGGGCCTAGCGGGGGGCAATGAGCAGTTCTTC. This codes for CASSQESGLAGGNEQFF.